A selection of T cell receptor beta chains follows, all from one sample in a study of cytomegalovirus exposure and HLA in healthy donors. The assay was immunoSEQ multiplex PCR, and TCRdb's table has in-frame clones only and misses some. The table includes 110,000 to 150,000 clones, nearly 85% detected once. The sequenced sample was PBMCs. The receptor source for this set is a male donor in good health and CMV-seronegative. The CDR3 runs from the conserved cysteine through the conserved F or W. The order of the fields is J gene, D gene, clone size, V gene, CDR3 DNA, CDR3 protein. The D gene is left open where the match is weak. The listing skips clone size in some rows; elsewhere it reads once, few, many or a size class.

j_call: TRBJ2-2; d_call: -; clone_size: few; v_call: TRBV7-3; cdr3_nt: TGTGCCAGCAGCTTAGGCCAAACCGGGGAGCTGTTTTTT; cdr3_aa: CASSLGQTGELFF
j_call: TRBJ1-4; d_call: -; clone_size: -; v_call: TRBV7-9; cdr3_nt: TGTGCCAGCAGCCCGGACTCTACGTGGGAAAAACTGTTTTTT; cdr3_aa: CASSPDSTWEKLFF
j_call: TRBJ2-5; d_call: TRBD1; clone_size: -; v_call: TRBV18; cdr3_nt: TGTGCCAGCTCACCAGGGGACAGGGGGCTTGAGACCCAGTACTTC; cdr3_aa: CASSPGDRGLETQYF
j_call: TRBJ1-1; d_call: TRBD1; clone_size: -; v_call: TRBV30; cdr3_nt: TGTGCCTGCAAGACAGGGATGAACACTGAAGCTTTCTTT; cdr3_aa: CACKTGMNTEAFF
j_call: TRBJ1-5; d_call: -; clone_size: -; v_call: TRBV10-3; cdr3_nt: TGTGCCATCAGTGAGTCGATGGAGACAGGTGGTCAGCCCCAGCATTTT; cdr3_aa: CAISESMETGGQPQHF
j_call: TRBJ2-7; d_call: TRBD2; clone_size: -; v_call: TRBV9; cdr3_nt: TGTGCCAGCAGCGCCCAAGGGAGCGGGACTCTCTACGAGCAGTACTTC; cdr3_aa: CASSAQGSGTLYEQYF
j_call: TRBJ1-2; d_call: TRBD1; clone_size: -; v_call: TRBV5-1; cdr3_nt: TGCGCCAGCAGCTCAACAGGGGGCGAGCACTATGGCTACACCTTC; cdr3_aa: CASSSTGGEHYGYTF
j_call: TRBJ1-3; d_call: -; clone_size: -; v_call: TRBV9; cdr3_nt: TGTGCCAGCAGCGTACGGGGGGCGAGCTCTGGAAACACCATATATTTT; cdr3_aa: CASSVRGASSGNTIYF
j_call: TRBJ1-5; d_call: TRBD1; clone_size: -; v_call: TRBV19; cdr3_nt: TGTGCCAGTAGTATAGACCCGGGACAGGGAGGTCAGCCCCAGCATTTT; cdr3_aa: CASSIDPGQGGQPQHF
j_call: TRBJ2-2; d_call: -; clone_size: -; v_call: TRBV19; cdr3_nt: TGTGCCAGTAGCGTGGACTCCTACACCGGGGAGCTGTTTTTT; cdr3_aa: CASSVDSYTGELFF
j_call: TRBJ2-3; d_call: -; clone_size: -; v_call: TRBV7-3; cdr3_nt: TGTGCCAGCAGCTCCCGATTAGCCGCGGATACGCAGTATTTT; cdr3_aa: CASSSRLAADTQYF
j_call: TRBJ2-7; d_call: -; clone_size: -; v_call: TRBV2; cdr3_nt: TGTGCCAGCGACCGGGACAACTACGAGCAGTACTTC; cdr3_aa: CASDRDNYEQYF
j_call: TRBJ1-2; d_call: -; clone_size: -; v_call: TRBV29-1; cdr3_nt: TGCAGCGTTGGAAGACAGGACTATGGCTACACCTTC; cdr3_aa: CSVGRQDYGYTF
j_call: TRBJ2-7; d_call: -; clone_size: once; v_call: TRBV7-2; cdr3_nt: TGTGCCAGCAGCGCCAGTGGGAGTGGGATCTACGAGCAGTACTTC; cdr3_aa: CASSASGSGIYEQYF
j_call: TRBJ2-1; d_call: TRBD2; clone_size: -; v_call: TRBV15; cdr3_nt: TGTGCCACCAGCAGAGATATTACCACCGGGAGGAGCTCCTACAATGAGCAGTTCTTC; cdr3_aa: CATSRDITTGRSSYNEQFF
j_call: TRBJ1-2; d_call: -; clone_size: -; v_call: TRBV5-4; cdr3_nt: TGTGCCAGCAGCTTGGTTGGGGGGACGGCTAACTATGGCTACACCTTC; cdr3_aa: CASSLVGGTANYGYTF
j_call: TRBJ2-1; d_call: TRBD2; clone_size: -; v_call: TRBV9; cdr3_nt: TGTGCCAGCAGCGTAGATGGGGCGGGAGGGAGTGAGCAGTTCTTC; cdr3_aa: CASSVDGAGGSEQFF
j_call: TRBJ1-3; d_call: TRBD1; clone_size: -; v_call: TRBV18; cdr3_nt: TGTGCCAGCTCCCCCGCCCAGGGGGGCTCTGGAAACACCATATATTTT; cdr3_aa: CASSPAQGGSGNTIYF
j_call: TRBJ2-3; d_call: TRBD1; clone_size: -; v_call: TRBV6-5; cdr3_nt: TGTGCCAGCAGTTTACACAGGGGTCCCTCCGAGGGTACGCAGTATTTT; cdr3_aa: CASSLHRGPSEGTQYF
j_call: TRBJ1-4; d_call: -; clone_size: -; v_call: TRBV13; cdr3_nt: TGTGCCAGCAGCTCCCTCGGGGGAAAACTGTTTTTT; cdr3_aa: CASSSLGGKLFF
j_call: TRBJ2-7; d_call: TRBD2; clone_size: -; v_call: TRBV7-3; cdr3_nt: TGTGCCAGCAGCTTAAGTAGCGGGGGAACCCCCTACGAGCAGTACTTC; cdr3_aa: CASSLSSGGTPYEQYF
j_call: TRBJ2-7; d_call: -; clone_size: once; v_call: TRBV4-1; cdr3_nt: TGCGCCAGCAGCCAACTTGCTGGGGGCTTCGCCGAGCAGTACTTC; cdr3_aa: CASSQLAGGFAEQYF
j_call: TRBJ1-2; d_call: TRBD1; clone_size: -; v_call: TRBV15; cdr3_nt: TGTGCCACCAGCCAGGGGGCAGGGCCCTCGGAATATGGCTACACCTTC; cdr3_aa: CATSQGAGPSEYGYTF
j_call: TRBJ2-7; d_call: TRBD1; clone_size: few; v_call: TRBV5-1; cdr3_nt: TGCGCCAGCAGCTTGGGGGACAGAGTCTACGACGAGCAGTACTTC; cdr3_aa: CASSLGDRVYDEQYF
j_call: TRBJ1-3; d_call: -; clone_size: -; v_call: TRBV6-1; cdr3_nt: TGTGCCAGCAGTGAGGGCCAACACTCTGGAAACACCATATATTTT; cdr3_aa: CASSEGQHSGNTIYF
j_call: TRBJ1-5; d_call: TRBD1; clone_size: -; v_call: TRBV2; cdr3_nt: TGTGCCAGCAGTACCCGGGACAGGGGCCTTAGGTATCAGCCCCAGCATTTT; cdr3_aa: CASSTRDRGLRYQPQHF
j_call: TRBJ2-3; d_call: -; clone_size: few; v_call: TRBV7-3; cdr3_nt: TGTGCCAGCAGCTTAACGTCGCAGGGTTGGACAGATACGCAGTATTTT; cdr3_aa: CASSLTSQGWTDTQYF
j_call: TRBJ2-3; d_call: -; clone_size: -; v_call: TRBV29-1; cdr3_nt: TGCAGCGTTGGACAGGCGAGCACAGATACGCAGTATTTT; cdr3_aa: CSVGQASTDTQYF
j_call: TRBJ2-5; d_call: TRBD2; clone_size: -; v_call: TRBV7-9; cdr3_nt: TGTGCCAGCAGCTTAGTGACGCCTAGCGGGGGAGAGACCCAGTACTTC; cdr3_aa: CASSLVTPSGGETQYF
j_call: TRBJ1-6; d_call: TRBD1; clone_size: -; v_call: TRBV6-5; cdr3_nt: TGTGCCAGCAGTCTACGGACAGGTTTACCCCTCCACTTT; cdr3_aa: CASSLRTGLPLHF
j_call: TRBJ2-1; d_call: TRBD2; clone_size: -; v_call: TRBV7-9; cdr3_nt: TGTGCCAGCAGCCCGCGGACTAGCGGGAGTCACAATGAGCAGTTCTTC; cdr3_aa: CASSPRTSGSHNEQFF
j_call: TRBJ1-4; d_call: -; clone_size: once; v_call: TRBV5-8; cdr3_nt: TGTGCCAGCAGCCGTCTTGAGTATAATGAAAAACTGTTTTTT; cdr3_aa: CASSRLEYNEKLFF
j_call: TRBJ2-2; d_call: -; clone_size: -; v_call: TRBV9; cdr3_nt: TGTGCCAGCAGCTTCGAACTAGGCACCGGGGAGCTGTTTTTT; cdr3_aa: CASSFELGTGELFF
j_call: TRBJ2-7; d_call: TRBD1; clone_size: -; v_call: TRBV19; cdr3_nt: TGTGCCAGTAGTTTCACCGGGACAGCGTTATACGAGCAGTACTTC; cdr3_aa: CASSFTGTALYEQYF
j_call: TRBJ2-7; d_call: -; clone_size: -; v_call: TRBV5-1; cdr3_nt: TGCGCCAGCAGCTTGGTGGGGGGTCCCGGCGAGCAGTACTTC; cdr3_aa: CASSLVGGPGEQYF
j_call: TRBJ2-1; d_call: -; clone_size: -; v_call: TRBV27; cdr3_nt: TGTGCCAGCAGTCCTGGAACTACCGCCCACAATGAGCAGTTCTTC; cdr3_aa: CASSPGTTAHNEQFF
j_call: TRBJ2-5; d_call: -; clone_size: -; v_call: TRBV5-8; cdr3_nt: TGTGCCAGCAGCTTGGCACTACCCCAAGAGACCCAGTACTTC; cdr3_aa: CASSLALPQETQYF
j_call: TRBJ2-1; d_call: TRBD2; clone_size: -; v_call: TRBV2; cdr3_nt: TGTGCCAGCAGTGAGGGACTAGCGGGGAGGAATGAGCAGTTCTTC; cdr3_aa: CASSEGLAGRNEQFF
j_call: TRBJ2-5; d_call: -; clone_size: -; v_call: TRBV6-1; cdr3_nt: TGTGCCAGCAGTCGGCAGGGCCAAGAGACCCAGTACTTC; cdr3_aa: CASSRQGQETQYF
j_call: TRBJ1-6; d_call: TRBD1; clone_size: -; v_call: TRBV2; cdr3_nt: TGTGCCAGCAGCCCGGACAGGAGCTCCTATAATTCACCCCTCCACTTT; cdr3_aa: CASSPDRSSYNSPLHF
j_call: TRBJ2-7; d_call: TRBD1; clone_size: -; v_call: TRBV6-5; cdr3_nt: TGTGCCAGCAGTTGGACACAGGGGACATCCTACGAGCAGTACTTC; cdr3_aa: CASSWTQGTSYEQYF
j_call: TRBJ2-1; d_call: TRBD1; clone_size: few; v_call: TRBV10-3; cdr3_nt: TGTGCCATCAGTTCCGGGACAGGGGGGGCCGATGAGCAGTTCTTC; cdr3_aa: CAISSGTGGADEQFF
j_call: TRBJ2-7; d_call: -; clone_size: -; v_call: TRBV2; cdr3_nt: TGTGCCAGCATGGGGGGACAGAGTACCTACGAGCAGTACTTC; cdr3_aa: CASMGGQSTYEQYF
j_call: TRBJ2-2; d_call: -; clone_size: once; v_call: TRBV5-1; cdr3_nt: TGCGCCAGCAGAGACCCGGGACAGAACACCGGGGAGCTGTTTTTT; cdr3_aa: CASRDPGQNTGELFF
j_call: TRBJ2-7; d_call: -; clone_size: -; v_call: TRBV29-1; cdr3_nt: TGCAGCGTTGCCAGCGAGCGTTCAACCTACGAGCAGTACTTC; cdr3_aa: CSVASERSTYEQYF
j_call: TRBJ2-1; d_call: -; clone_size: -; v_call: TRBV21-1; cdr3_nt: TGTGCCAGCAGCAGGCGACTAATAGCGCGCGAGCAGTTCTTC; cdr3_aa: CASSRRLIAREQFF
j_call: TRBJ1-1; d_call: TRBD1; clone_size: -; v_call: TRBV5-4; cdr3_nt: TGTGCCAGCAGCAAAACAGGGGGCGCGGGGAACACTGAAGCTTTCTTT; cdr3_aa: CASSKTGGAGNTEAFF
j_call: TRBJ2-1; d_call: -; clone_size: -; v_call: TRBV7-2; cdr3_nt: TGTGCCAGCAGCTTCCCAGGGGCCTACAATGAGCAGTTCTTC; cdr3_aa: CASSFPGAYNEQFF
j_call: TRBJ2-1; d_call: TRBD1; clone_size: -; v_call: TRBV27; cdr3_nt: TGTGCCAGCATTCCCGACAGGGCCGTCCCTAATGAGCAGTTCTTC; cdr3_aa: CASIPDRAVPNEQFF
j_call: TRBJ2-3; d_call: TRBD2; clone_size: -; v_call: TRBV5-1; cdr3_nt: TGCGCCAGCAGCTCCTTAGCGGGGGGGAACACAGATACGCAGTATTTT; cdr3_aa: CASSSLAGGNTDTQYF
j_call: TRBJ2-5; d_call: -; clone_size: -; v_call: TRBV5-1; cdr3_nt: TGCGCCAGCAGCTTGGTGACAGGCGAAGAGACCCAGTACTTC; cdr3_aa: CASSLVTGEETQYF
j_call: TRBJ1-6; d_call: TRBD1; clone_size: -; v_call: TRBV4-3; cdr3_nt: TGCGCCAGCAGCCAAGTCATCGGCCAGGGGGGTATGAATTCACCCCTCCACTTT; cdr3_aa: CASSQVIGQGGMNSPLHF
j_call: TRBJ2-1; d_call: -; clone_size: -; v_call: TRBV6-5; cdr3_nt: TGTGCCAGCAGTTACTCGCGGGGACGTGTATTCTTC; cdr3_aa: CASSYSRGRVFF